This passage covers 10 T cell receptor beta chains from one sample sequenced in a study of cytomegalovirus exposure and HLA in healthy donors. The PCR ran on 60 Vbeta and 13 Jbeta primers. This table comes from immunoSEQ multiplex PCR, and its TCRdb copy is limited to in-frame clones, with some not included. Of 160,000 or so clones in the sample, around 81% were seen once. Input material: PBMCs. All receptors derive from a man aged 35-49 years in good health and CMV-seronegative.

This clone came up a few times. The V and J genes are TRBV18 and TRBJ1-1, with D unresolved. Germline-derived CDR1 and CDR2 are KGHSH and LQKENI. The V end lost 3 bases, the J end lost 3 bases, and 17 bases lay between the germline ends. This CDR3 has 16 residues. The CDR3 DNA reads TGTGCCAGCTCACCGACTTGGAGATCCTCCTACACTGAAGCTTTCTTT. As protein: CASSPTWRSSYTEAFF.

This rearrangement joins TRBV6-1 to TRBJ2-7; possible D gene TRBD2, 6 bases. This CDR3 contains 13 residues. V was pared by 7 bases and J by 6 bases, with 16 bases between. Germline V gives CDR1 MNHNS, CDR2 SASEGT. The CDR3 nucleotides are TGTGCCAGCATCCTGGACTACCTCGGCGAGCAGTACTTC. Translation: CASILDYLGEQYF.

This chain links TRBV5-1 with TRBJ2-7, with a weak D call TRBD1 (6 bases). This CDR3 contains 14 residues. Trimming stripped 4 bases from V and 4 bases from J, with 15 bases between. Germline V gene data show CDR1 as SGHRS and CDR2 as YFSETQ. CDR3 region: CASSPDRSLYEQYF. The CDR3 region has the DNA TGCGCCAGCAGCCCGGACAGAAGCCTTTACGAGCAGTACTTC.

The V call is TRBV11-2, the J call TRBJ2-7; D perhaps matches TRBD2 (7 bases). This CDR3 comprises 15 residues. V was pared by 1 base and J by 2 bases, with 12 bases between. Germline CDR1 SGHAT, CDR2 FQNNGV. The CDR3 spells CASSLGGGLAYEQYF. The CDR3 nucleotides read TGTGCCAGCAGCTTAGGGGGGGGGCTAGCCTACGAGCAGTACTTC.

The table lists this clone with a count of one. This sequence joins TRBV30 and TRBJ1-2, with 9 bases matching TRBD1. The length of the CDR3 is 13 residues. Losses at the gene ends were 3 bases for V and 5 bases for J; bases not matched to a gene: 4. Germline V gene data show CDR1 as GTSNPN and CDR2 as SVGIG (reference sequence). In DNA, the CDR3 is TGTGCCTGGAGGTGGGGACAGGGTTATGGCTACACCTTC. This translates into CAWRWGQGYGYTF.

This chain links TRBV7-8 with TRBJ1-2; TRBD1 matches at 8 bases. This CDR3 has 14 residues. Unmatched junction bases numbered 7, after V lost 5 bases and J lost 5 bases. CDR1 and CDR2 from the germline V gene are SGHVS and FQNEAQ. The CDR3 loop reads CASSILQGDYGYTF. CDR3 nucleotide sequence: TGTGCCAGCAGCATTCTACAGGGGGATTATGGCTACACCTTC. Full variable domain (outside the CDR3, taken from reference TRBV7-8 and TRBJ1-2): GAGVSQSPRYKVAKRGQDVALRCDPISGHVSLFWYQQALGQGPEFLTYFQNEAQLDKSGLPSDRFFAERPEGSVSTLKIQRTQQEDSAVYLCASSILQGDYGYTFGSGTRLTVV.

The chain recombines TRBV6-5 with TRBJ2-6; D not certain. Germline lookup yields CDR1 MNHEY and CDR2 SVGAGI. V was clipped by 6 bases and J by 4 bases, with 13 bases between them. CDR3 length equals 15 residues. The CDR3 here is CASSLQSSGANVLTF. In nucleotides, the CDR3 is TGTGCCAGCAGCCTCCAGTCGTCCGGGGCCAACGTCCTGACTTTC.

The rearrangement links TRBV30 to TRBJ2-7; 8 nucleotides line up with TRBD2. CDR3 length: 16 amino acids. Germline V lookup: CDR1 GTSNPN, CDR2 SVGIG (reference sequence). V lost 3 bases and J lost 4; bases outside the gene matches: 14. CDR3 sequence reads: CAWSPPGGAQGYEQYF. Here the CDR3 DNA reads TGTGCCTGGAGCCCCCCCGGGGGGGCTCAGGGATACGAGCAGTACTTC.

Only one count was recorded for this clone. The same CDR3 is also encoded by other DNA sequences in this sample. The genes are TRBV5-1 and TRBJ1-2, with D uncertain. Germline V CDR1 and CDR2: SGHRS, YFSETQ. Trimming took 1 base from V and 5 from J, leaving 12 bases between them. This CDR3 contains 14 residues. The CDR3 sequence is CASSLNRQTYGYTF. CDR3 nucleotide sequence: TGCGCCAGCAGCTTGAACCGGCAGACTTATGGCTACACCTTC.

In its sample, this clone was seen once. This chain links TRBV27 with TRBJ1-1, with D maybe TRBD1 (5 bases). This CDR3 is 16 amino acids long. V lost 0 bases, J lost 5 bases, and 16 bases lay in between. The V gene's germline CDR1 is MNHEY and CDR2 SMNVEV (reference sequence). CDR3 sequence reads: CASSLSPGRRGTEAFF. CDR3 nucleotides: TGTGCCAGCAGTTTATCCCCGGGAAGGAGGGGAACTGAAGCTTTCTTT.